These 4 T cell receptor beta chains share one sample of origin, sequenced in a study of T cell responses to AZD1222 COVID-19 vaccine. Only in-frame clones appear in the TCRdb table, and some are missing; sequencing was by immunoSEQ multiplex PCR. The sample has about 97,000 clones, roughly 87% seen once. The material was peripheral blood, obtained on day 0 of AZD1222 vaccination. The receptors stem from an adult in good health.

This chain connects TRBV5-1 to TRBJ2-1; 8 nucleotides line up with TRBD2. Trimming took 0 bases from V and 8 from J; bases not matched to a gene: 7. The length of the CDR3 is 15 residues. Per the germline V gene, CDR1 is SGHRS and CDR2 is YFSETQ. This chain's CDR3 is CASSLEAREVDEQFF. In DNA form, the CDR3 reads TGCGCCAGCAGCTTGGAAGCGCGGGAGGTAGATGAGCAGTTCTTC.

This clone was seen only once. The chain joins TRBV5-4 to TRBJ1-2; a possible D gene is TRBD1 (5 bases). The germline V and J ends were trimmed by 2 bases and 2 bases, with 10 bases remaining between them. CDR1 is SGHNT and CDR2 is YYREEE in the germline V gene (reference sequence). This CDR3 contains 14 residues. CDR3 DNA: TGTGCCAGCAGCTTTCTAGAGGGGAACTATGGCTACACCTTC. Residues: CASSFLEGNYGYTF.

The genes are TRBV10-3 and TRBJ1-5; the match to TRBD1 covers 10 bases. The V gene's germline CDR1 is ENHRY and CDR2 SYGVKD. V was pared by 6 bases and J by 7 bases, with 3 bases of the junction left unmatched. The CDR3 has 13 amino acids. CDR3 nucleotides: TGTGCCATCAGCGGGACAGGGGAACAGCCCCAGCATTTT. As protein: CAISGTGEQPQHF.

The V gene is TRBV5-1, the J gene TRBJ2-1, with 8 bases identical to TRBD1. CDR3 length: 15 amino acids. V dropped 0 bases and J dropped 4; count of bases not matched to a gene: 3. CDR1 and CDR2 (germline): SGHRS, YFSETQ. CDR3 sequence (DNA): TGCGCCAGCAGCTTGGGGACAGGGAATTACAATGAGCAGTTCTTC. Protein: CASSLGTGNYNEQFF.